Below, 11 T cell receptor beta chains from the same sample are listed, as sequenced in a study of cytomegalovirus exposure and HLA in healthy donors. 13 Jbeta primers and 60 Vbeta primers were used for the PCR. The method was immunoSEQ multiplex PCR; TCRdb's version includes in-frame clones alone and lacks a portion of them. Among about 120,000 clones listed, 79% were seen once. Sequenced sample: PBMCs. Receptor source: a man under 40 in good health and CMV-seropositive.

The CDR3 bases are TGTGCCAGCAGCGTCGGGTCTCTATATCAGCCCCAGCATTTT. It specifies CASSVGSLYQPQHF. The chain carries TRBV9 and TRBJ1-5; D not certain. The length of the CDR3 is 14 residues. Germline V gene lookup returns CDR1 SGDLS and CDR2 YYNGEE. V was pared by 2 bases and J by 5 bases, with 11 bases between.

V is TRBV9 and J is TRBJ1-3; no clear D. The ends were cut back, 3 bases at V and 0 bases at J, with 7 bases in the middle. This CDR3 is built from 14 residues. Germline V gives CDR1 SGDLS, CDR2 YYNGEE. Written as DNA, the CDR3 is TGTGCCAGCAGCGCGGAGCTCTCTGGAAACACCATATATTTT. This translates into CASSAELSGNTIYF.

In its sample, this clone was seen once. The chain joins TRBV28 to TRBJ1-1, with 7 positions matching TRBD1. Germline-derived CDR1 and CDR2 are MDHEN and SYDVKM. The CDR3 is 14 amino acids. V lost 5 bases, J lost 6 bases, and 9 bases stayed unmatched. CDR3 nucleotides: TGTGCCAGCAGTCGAACGACAGGGTATGCTGAAGCTTTCTTT. Its translation: CASSRTTGYAEAFF. Supplemented by reference TRBV28 and TRBJ1-1, the full variable domain reads DVKVTQSSRYLVKRTGEKVFLECVQDMDHENMFWYRQDPGLGLRLIYFSYDVKMKEKGDIPEGYSVSREKKERFSLILESASTNQTSMYLCASSRTTGYAEAFFGQGTRLTVV.

This chain connects TRBV5-6 to TRBJ1-6; a possible D gene is TRBD1 (5 bases). Trimming removed 6 bases from V and 8 bases from J, with 9 bases in between. CDR3 size: 12 residues. Germline lookup yields CDR1 SGHDT and CDR2 YYEEEE. This CDR3 reads CASTSGHSPLHF. The CDR3 bases are TGTGCCAGCACTTCAGGGCATTCACCCCTCCACTTT.

Only a few counts were recorded for this clone. The V call is TRBV6-6, the J call TRBJ1-6; tentative D call: TRBD1 (6 bases). This CDR3 region has 13 residues. The V end was cut by 5 bases, the J end by 7 bases, with 9 bases between. Per germline, CDR1 MNHNY and CDR2 SVGAGI (reference sequence). In nucleotides, the CDR3 is TGTGCCAGCAGTCGGACAGAGAATTCACCCCTCCACTTT. Translated, it gives CASSRTENSPLHF.

This chain connects TRBV5-8 to TRBJ2-3; a weak D match, TRBD2 (7 bases). Germline CDR1 SGHTS, CDR2 YDEGEE. The V and J ends lost 4 bases and 2 bases respectively, with 17 bases between them. The CDR3 spans 16 residues. As DNA, the CDR3 is TGTGCCAGCAGCCGGTCTAGGGGGGGGATCACAGATACGCAGTATTTT. This gives the protein CASSRSRGGITDTQYF.

In its sample, this clone was seen once. The sample contains more than one DNA sequence encoding this CDR3. The rearrangement links TRBV7-2 to TRBJ2-3; TRBD1 agrees at 8 bases. With 5 bases clipped from V and 1 base from J, the junction kept 2 bases outside the gene matches. The CDR3 covers 14 residues. The germline V gene has CDR1 SGHTA and CDR2 FQGNSA. CDR3: CASSLDRGTDTQYF. The CDR3 nucleotides are TGTGCCAGCAGCCTGGACAGGGGCACAGATACGCAGTATTTT.

Comment on this clone: At one end, the junction sequence differs from germline, possibly due to a read error. DNA of the CDR3: TGTGCTAGCAGCCACCGTCAGGGGGCGCATACTGAAGCTTTCTTT. Its protein is CASSHRQGAHTEAFF. V usage is TRBV7-7 and J usage is TRBJ1-1; TRBD1 aligns across 8 bases. CDR1 and CDR2 from the germline V gene are SSHAT and FNYEAQ (reference sequence). The CDR3 totals 15 residues.

J is TRBJ2-6 and V is TRBV28; 7 bases are shared with TRBD1. CDR1 and CDR2 (germline): MDHEN, SYDVKM. This CDR3 is built from 15 residues. Trimming cost V 5 bases and J 2 bases; bases outside gene matches: 3. The chain's CDR3 is CASSQGGTGANVLTF. CDR3 DNA: TGTGCCAGCAGTCAAGGGGGCACTGGGGCCAACGTCCTGACTTTC.

The chain employs TRBV5-4 and TRBJ1-4, with TRBD1 matching 10 bases. The CDR3 totals 18 residues. With 5 bases clipped from V and 5 bases from J, the junction kept 15 bases outside the gene matches. The germline V gene encodes CDR1 SGHNT and CDR2 YYREEE (reference sequence). For the CDR3, the DNA is TGTGCCAGCAGTCACTCCTCTGCCGTGGACAGGGGGAATGAAAAACTGTTTTTT. Protein: CASSHSSAVDRGNEKLFF.

Regarding this clone: The identical CDR3 is also encoded by other nucleotide sequences in the sample. The CDR3 nucleotides read TGTGCCAGCAGCTTAGGCGCTAGCGGGGGACTACAAGCCAAAAACATTCAGTACTTC. This translates into CASSLGASGGLQAKNIQYF. The rearrangement joins TRBV7-8 to TRBJ2-4; 10 bases line up with TRBD2. Trimming cost V 1 base and J 0 bases; bases outside gene matches: 9. The CDR3 is 19 amino acids. CDR1 and CDR2 from the germline V gene are SGHVS and FQNEAQ.